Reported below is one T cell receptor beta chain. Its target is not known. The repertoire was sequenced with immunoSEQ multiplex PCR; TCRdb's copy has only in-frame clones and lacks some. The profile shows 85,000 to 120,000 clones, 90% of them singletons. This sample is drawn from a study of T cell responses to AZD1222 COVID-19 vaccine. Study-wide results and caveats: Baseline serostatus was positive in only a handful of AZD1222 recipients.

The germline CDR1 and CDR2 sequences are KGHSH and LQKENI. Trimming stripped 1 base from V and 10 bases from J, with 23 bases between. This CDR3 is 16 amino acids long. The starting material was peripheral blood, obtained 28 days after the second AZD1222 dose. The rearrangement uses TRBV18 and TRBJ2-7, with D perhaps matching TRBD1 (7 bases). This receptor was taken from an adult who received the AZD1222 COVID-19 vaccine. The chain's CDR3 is CASSPRRGQITTRQYF. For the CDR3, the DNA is TGTGCCAGCTCACCACGGCGGGGACAGATAACTACGAGACAGTACTTC.